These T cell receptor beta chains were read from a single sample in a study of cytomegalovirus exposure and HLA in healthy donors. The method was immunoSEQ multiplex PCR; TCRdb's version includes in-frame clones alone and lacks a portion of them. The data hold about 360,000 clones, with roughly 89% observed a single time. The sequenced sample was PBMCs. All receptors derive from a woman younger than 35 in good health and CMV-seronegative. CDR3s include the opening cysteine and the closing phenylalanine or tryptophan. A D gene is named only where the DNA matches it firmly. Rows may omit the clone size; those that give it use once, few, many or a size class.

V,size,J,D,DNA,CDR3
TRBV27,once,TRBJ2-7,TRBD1,TGTGCCAGCAGTTTGTTGACAGGGGGCAACGAGCAGTACTTC,CASSLLTGGNEQYF
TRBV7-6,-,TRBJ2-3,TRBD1,TGTGCCAGCAGCTCCGGACAGGGGAACCCAGATACGCAGTATTTT,CASSSGQGNPDTQYF
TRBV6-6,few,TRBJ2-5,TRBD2,TGTGCCAGCAGTTTGGGACTAGATGGAGAGACCCAGTACTTC,CASSLGLDGETQYF
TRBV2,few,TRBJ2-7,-,TGTGCCAGCAGTGCCCGGGAGAGCTCCTACGAGCAGTACTTC,CASSARESSYEQYF
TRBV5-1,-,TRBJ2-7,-,TGCGCCAGCAGCCCGGACCCTGGGAGCGCCTACGAGCAGTACTTC,CASSPDPGSAYEQYF
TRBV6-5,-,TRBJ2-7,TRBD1,TGTGCCAGCAGCCCCGACAGGGGAAGCGAGCAGTACTTC,CASSPDRGSEQYF
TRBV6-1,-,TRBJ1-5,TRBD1,TGTGCCAGCAGTGAAGCAACAGGGGCTCCCCTAAGGCCCCAGCATTTT,CASSEATGAPLRPQHF
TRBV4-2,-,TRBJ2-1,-,TGTGCCAGCAGCCAAGGCGAGAGCTCCTACAATGAGCAGTTCTTC,CASSQGESSYNEQFF
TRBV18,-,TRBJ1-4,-,TGTGCCAGCTCACCCCTCGGTCCGGGGACTAATGAAAAACTGTTTTTT,CASSPLGPGTNEKLFF
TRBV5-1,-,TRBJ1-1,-,TGCGCCAGCAGCTTCCACCGACAGGAGAACACTGAAGCTTTCTTT,CASSFHRQENTEAFF
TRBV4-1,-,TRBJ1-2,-,TGCGCCAGCAGCCAAGATCTGGTTCTACCGACTAGAGGCTACACCTTC,CASSQDLVLPTRGYTF
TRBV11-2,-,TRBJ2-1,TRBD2,TGTGCCAGCAGCTCCCCAGCCCACAGCGGGGGCCGGGGGCAGTTCTTC,CASSSPAHSGGRGQFF
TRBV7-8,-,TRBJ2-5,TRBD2,TGTGCCAGCACCGATAGCGGGGGGCGTGGAGAGACCCAGTACTTC,CASTDSGGRGETQYF
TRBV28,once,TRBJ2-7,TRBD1,TGTGCCAGCAGTTTAGGGGACAGCTCTTCCTACGAGCAGTACTTC,CASSLGDSSSYEQYF
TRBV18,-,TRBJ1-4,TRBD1,TGTGCCAGCTCACTGCGGGACAGGGGTGAAAAACTGTTTTTT,CASSLRDRGEKLFF
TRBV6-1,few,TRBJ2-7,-,TGTGCCAGCAGTGATGGGTCGTGGAGGATCTACGAGCAGTACTTC,CASSDGSWRIYEQYF
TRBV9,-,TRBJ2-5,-,TGTGCCAGCAGCGTAGGATGGCAGGCTTGGCATCCCCAAGAGACCCAGTACTTC,CASSVGWQAWHPQETQYF
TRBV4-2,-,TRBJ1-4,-,TGTGCCAGCAGCCACATGGGGCTAACGACTAATGAAAAACTGTTTTTT,CASSHMGLTTNEKLFF
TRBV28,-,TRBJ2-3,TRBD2,TGTGCCAGCAGCCCCACGCCGTGGAAGCGGGGCTCAGATACGCAGTATTTT,CASSPTPWKRGSDTQYF
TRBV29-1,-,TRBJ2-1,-,TGCAGCGTTGAAGATCATGGTAGCGGACCCTACAATGAGCAGTTCTTC,CSVEDHGSGPYNEQFF
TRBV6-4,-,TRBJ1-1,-,TGTGCCAGCAGTGTTACAGTGAACACTGAAGCTTTCTTT,CASSVTVNTEAFF
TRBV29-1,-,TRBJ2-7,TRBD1,TGCAGCGTCCGGACAGGGGTAATCTTCGAGCAGTACTTC,CSVRTGVIFEQYF
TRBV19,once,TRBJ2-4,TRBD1,TGTGCCAGTACCGGCCGGGACAGAGAAAACATTCAGTACTTC,CASTGRDRENIQYF
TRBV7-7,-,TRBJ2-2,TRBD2,TGTGCCAGCAGCCCCCGCCTTGGTAGCGGGGGGGCCACCGGGGAGCTGTTTTTT,CASSPRLGSGGATGELFF
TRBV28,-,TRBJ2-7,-,TGTGCCAGCAGACCGTCGGGGGAATCTGGGTACGAGCAGTACTTC,CASRPSGESGYEQYF
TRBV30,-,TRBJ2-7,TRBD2,TGTGCCTGCTCCCCCAAGGGCGGGAGGGCACTTGACTACGAGCAGTACTTC,CACSPKGGRALDYEQYF
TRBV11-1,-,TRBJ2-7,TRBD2,TGTGCCAGCAGCCTGTCAAGTGGGGGGGGATCCTACGAGCAGTACTTC,CASSLSSGGGSYEQYF
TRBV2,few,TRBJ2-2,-,TGTGCCAGCAGATATACCGGGGAGCTGTTTTTT,CASRYTGELFF
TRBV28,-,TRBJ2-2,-,TGTGCCAGCAGAGAGGAGAGGGCTAGCATCACCGGGGAGCTGTTTTTT,CASREERASITGELFF
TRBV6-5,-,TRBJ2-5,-,TGTGCCAGCAGTTACTCGAGCGTCTACCAAGAGACCCAGTACTTC,CASSYSSVYQETQYF
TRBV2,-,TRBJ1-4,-,TGTGCCAGCAGTGACCCCCCGTGGGGGGTTGCAACTAATGAAAAACTGTTTTTT,CASSDPPWGVATNEKLFF
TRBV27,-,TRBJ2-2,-,TGTGCCAGCAGTTCGAGCCGAGACGGGGAGCTGTTTTTT,CASSSSRDGELFF
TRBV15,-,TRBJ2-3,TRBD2,TGTGCCACCAGCAGGGTTAGCGGGAGGGCCACAGATACGCAGTATTTT,CATSRVSGRATDTQYF
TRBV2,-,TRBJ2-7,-,TGTGCCAGCAGTGGCGGAGAGCAGTACTTC,CASSGGEQYF
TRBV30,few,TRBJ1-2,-,TGTGCCTGGCTTGAGGTTATGGATGGCTACACCTTC,CAWLEVMDGYTF
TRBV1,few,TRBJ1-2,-,TGCACCAGCAGCCCCCAGGGCTATGGCTACACCTTC,CTSSPQGYGYTF
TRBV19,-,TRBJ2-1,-,TGTGCCAGTAGTATAGGGAGGGGGCTGAATGAGCAGTTCTTC,CASSIGRGLNEQFF
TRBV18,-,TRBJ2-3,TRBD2,TGTGCCACCGTCCGGGGGGAAAGGACAGATACGCAGTATTTT,CATVRGERTDTQYF
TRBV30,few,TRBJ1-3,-,TGTGCCTGGTCTACAGGGTTCCTCTCTGGAAACACCATATATTTT,CAWSTGFLSGNTIYF
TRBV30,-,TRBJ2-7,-,TGTGCCTGGAGTGTACAACGGTCCGCGCGGCACCCCTCTCGCGAGCAGTACTTC,CAWSVQRSARHPSREQYF
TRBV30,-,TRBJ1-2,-,TGTGCCTGGAGTCGGAGTCGTGGCTACACCTTC,CAWSRSRGYTF
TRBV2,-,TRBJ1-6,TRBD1,TGTGCCACTTCTGGGACAGCCTATAATTCACCCCTCCACTTT,CATSGTAYNSPLHF
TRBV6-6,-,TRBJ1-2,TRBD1,TGTGCCAGCAGCCAGGACAGGTTGGGTGGCTACACCTTC,CASSQDRLGGYTF
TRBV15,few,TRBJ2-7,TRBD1,TGTGCCACCAGCACCGACAGGGAGCTCTACGAGCAGTACTTC,CATSTDRELYEQYF
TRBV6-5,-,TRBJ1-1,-,TGTGCCAGCATCAACGGGGGGGGGCAGGAAGCTTTCTTT,CASINGGGQEAFF
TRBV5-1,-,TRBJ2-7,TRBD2,TGCGCCAGCAGCACCAGGACTAGCGGGGGGTCCTACGAGCAGTACTTC,CASSTRTSGGSYEQYF
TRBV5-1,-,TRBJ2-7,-,TGCGCCAGCAGCCGCGGGCTGCAGCAGACTTACGAGCAGTACTTC,CASSRGLQQTYEQYF
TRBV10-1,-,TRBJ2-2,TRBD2,TGCGCCAGCAGTGGGACTAGCGCAGTGCTGTTTTTT,CASSGTSAVLFF
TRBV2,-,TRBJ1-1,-,TGTGCCAGTAAAGACCCGCGGACAGTGAACACTGAAGCTTTCTTT,CASKDPRTVNTEAFF
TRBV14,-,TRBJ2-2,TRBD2,TGTGCCAGCAGCCCCCTAGCGGGAGAAGGGACCGGGGAGCTGTTTTTT,CASSPLAGEGTGELFF
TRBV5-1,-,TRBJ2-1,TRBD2,TGCGCCAGCAGCGCGTGGACTAGCGGGAGCTCCTACAATGAGCAGTTCTTC,CASSAWTSGSSYNEQFF